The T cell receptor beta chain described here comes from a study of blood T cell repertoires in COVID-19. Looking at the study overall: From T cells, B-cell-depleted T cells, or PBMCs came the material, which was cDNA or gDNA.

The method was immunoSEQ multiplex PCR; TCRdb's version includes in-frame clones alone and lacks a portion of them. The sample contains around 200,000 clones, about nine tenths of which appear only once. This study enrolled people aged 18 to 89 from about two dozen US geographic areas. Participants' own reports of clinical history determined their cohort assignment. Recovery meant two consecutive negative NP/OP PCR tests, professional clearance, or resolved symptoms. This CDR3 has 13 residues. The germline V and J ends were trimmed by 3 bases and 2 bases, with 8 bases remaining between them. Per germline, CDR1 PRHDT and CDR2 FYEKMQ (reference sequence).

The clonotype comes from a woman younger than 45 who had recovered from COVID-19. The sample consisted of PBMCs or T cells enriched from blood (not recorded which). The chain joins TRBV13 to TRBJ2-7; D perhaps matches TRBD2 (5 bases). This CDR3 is CASSLWETYEQYF. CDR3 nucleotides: TGTGCCAGCAGCTTGTGGGAGACCTACGAGCAGTACTTC.